Below are 29 T cell receptor beta chains sequenced from a single sample in a study of cytomegalovirus exposure and HLA in healthy donors. Vbeta (60) and Jbeta (13) primers were used in the PCR. Produced via immunoSEQ multiplex PCR; TCRdb's table is partial and in-frame only. This sample has roughly 170,000 clones, with about 80% found just once. The material sequenced was PBMCs. The receptors originated from a woman aged 25 to 39 in good health and CMV-seronegative.

The genes are TRBV9 and TRBJ1-1, with D uncertain. This CDR3 is built from 15 residues. Trimming pared 0 bases from V and 2 bases from J, leaving 11 bases between. CDR1 is SGDLS and CDR2 is YYNGEE in the germline V gene. The CDR3 here is CASSVEPGLNTEAFF. DNA of the CDR3: TGTGCCAGCAGCGTAGAACCAGGACTAAACACTGAAGCTTTCTTT.

The V gene is TRBV7-2, the J gene TRBJ1-2, with 8 bases that match TRBD1. Trimming cost V 5 bases and J 4 bases; bases outside gene matches: 6. The length of the CDR3 is 14 residues. Germline V gives CDR1 SGHTA, CDR2 FQGNSA. The CDR3 bases are TGTGCCAGCAGCAGAGACAGGGGTGTCTATGGCTACACCTTC. This translates into CASSRDRGVYGYTF.

This clone was seen a handful of times. The chain combines TRBV10-3 with TRBJ1-5, with 9 bases fitting TRBD1. The CDR3 is made up of 17 amino acids. With 3 bases clipped from V and 2 bases from J, the junction kept 8 bases outside the gene matches. Looked up from germline, CDR1 is ENHRY and CDR2 is SYGVKD. The CDR3 sequence is CAISEWDRVWGNQPQHF. Written as DNA, the CDR3 is TGTGCCATCAGTGAATGGGACAGGGTCTGGGGCAATCAGCCCCAGCATTTT.

The CDR3 DNA reads TGTGCCAGCAGCGTAGGGTGGGGAGTGGAGAATCAGCCCCAGCATTTT. Its translation: CASSVGWGVENQPQHF. This sequence joins TRBV9 and TRBJ1-5; D remains unclear. V lost 0 bases to trimming and J lost 4 bases, with 14 bases between them. CDR1 and CDR2 (germline): SGDLS, YYNGEE. The CDR3 covers 16 residues.

The V gene is TRBV9, the J gene TRBJ2-1; 11 bases agree with TRBD1. CDR3 length equals 15 residues. Germline trimming cut 2 bases from V and 8 bases from J; bases unmatched to any gene: 6. CDR1 is SGDLS and CDR2 is YYNGEE in the germline V gene. The CDR3 loop reads CASSVWGQGDHEQFF. The CDR3 nucleotides read TGTGCCAGCAGCGTCTGGGGACAGGGGGACCATGAGCAGTTCTTC.

The sample holds a few counts of this clone. V and J are TRBV5-4 and TRBJ1-2; possibly TRBD1 for D (6 bases). CDR1 SGHNT and CDR2 YYREEE come from the germline V gene (reference sequence). Between the trimmed V and J ends, which lost 1 base and 2 bases, there was a span of 15 bases. The CDR3 is made up of 16 amino acids. This CDR3 is CASSLLGRGANYGYTF. CDR3 coding DNA: TGTGCCAGCAGCTTGCTCGGGAGGGGGGCGAACTATGGCTACACCTTC. Looking up the rest from reference TRBV5-4 and TRBJ1-2 gives the full variable domain: ETGVTQSPTHLIKTRGQQVTLRCSSQSGHNTVSWYQQALGQGPQFIFQYYREEENGRGNFPPRFSGLQFPNYSSELNVNALELDDSALYLCASSLLGRGANYGYTFGSGTRLTVV.

The chain combines TRBV10-3 with TRBJ2-5; the match to TRBD1 covers 8 bases. The CDR3 consists of 13 residues. Per germline, CDR1 ENHRY and CDR2 SYGVKD. The ends lost 4 bases at V and 5 bases at J; junction bases unmatched: 3. CDR3 nucleotide sequence: TGTGCCATCAGTGCAGGGGGCGACGAGACCCAGTACTTC. This codes for CAISAGGDETQYF.

This clone was seen a single time. The chain couples TRBV6-6 to TRBJ2-5; maybe TRBD2 (6 bases). Germline CDR1 is MNHNY and CDR2 is SVGAGI (reference sequence). Deletions cut 0 bases from V and 7 bases from J, with 6 bases between. CDR3 length: 12 residues. For the CDR3, the DNA is TGTGCCAGCAGTTACTCGGAGGGGACCCAGTACTTC. It yields the protein CASSYSEGTQYF.

This clone was counted between two and nine times. J is TRBJ1-1 and V is TRBV28; TRBD1 is a possible D gene (5 bases). V was clipped by 2 bases and J by 0 bases, with 10 bases between them. The CDR3 covers 15 residues. Germline CDR1 and CDR2: MDHEN and SYDVKM. CDR3 region: CASSLKGPMNTEAFF. In nucleotides, the CDR3 is TGTGCCAGCAGTTTAAAGGGGCCAATGAACACTGAAGCTTTCTTT.

This chain links TRBV9 with TRBJ2-1, with unresolved D. V was clipped by 2 bases and J by 5 bases, with 2 bases between them. The CDR3 has 11 residues. Germline values: CDR1 SGDLS, CDR2 YYNGEE. The CDR3 here is CASSVNNEQFF. DNA of the CDR3: TGTGCCAGCAGCGTTAACAATGAGCAGTTCTTC.

V usage is TRBV11-2 and J usage is TRBJ2-1; 8 positions agree with TRBD2. The CDR3 is made up of 17 amino acids. The trim removed 1 base at V and 4 bases at J, leaving 9 bases unmatched. Germline CDR1 is SGHAT and CDR2 is FQNNGV. CDR3 DNA sequence: TGTGCCAGCAGCTTAGGCCGTATTAGCGGGGTATACAATGAGCAGTTCTTC. It translates to CASSLGRISGVYNEQFF.

J is TRBJ2-1 and V is TRBV13; the D is unclear. V lost 0 bases to trimming and J lost 4 bases, with 10 bases between them. The germline V gene encodes CDR1 PRHDT and CDR2 FYEKMQ (reference sequence). CDR3 size: 15 residues. Here the CDR3 DNA reads TGTGCCAGCAGCTTAGGACAGCTACCTTACAATGAGCAGTTCTTC. Translation: CASSLGQLPYNEQFF.

This clone was seen only once. This rearrangement joins TRBV19 to TRBJ2-2; 8 positions agree with TRBD2. Trimming removed 7 bases from V and 6 bases from J; junction bases left unmatched: 7. Germline loops: CDR1 LNHDA, CDR2 SQIVND (reference sequence). This CDR3 contains 14 residues. CDR3 coding DNA: TGTGCCAGTACCCCCTTGCGGGGGGCCGGGGAGCTGTTTTTT. Its translation: CASTPLRGAGELFF.

This clone was observed once. The J gene is TRBJ1-2, the V gene TRBV28; D is ambiguous. Germline V gene lookup returns CDR1 MDHEN and CDR2 SYDVKM. The CDR3 spans 12 residues. V lost 8 bases and J 4 bases, leaving 11 bases between the germline ends. CDR3: CASSGLGYGYTF. CDR3 DNA sequence: TGTGCCAGCTCCGGACTCGGCTATGGCTACACCTTC.

V and J are TRBV28 and TRBJ2-5; the match to TRBD1 covers 9 bases. The V gene's germline CDR1 is MDHEN and CDR2 SYDVKM. Trimming cost V 8 bases and J 7 bases; bases outside gene matches: 14. The CDR3 has 15 residues. CDR3 DNA sequence: TGTGCCAGCGGAAGACCGGGACAGGGAACGGCGACCCAGTACTTC. It yields the protein CASGRPGQGTATQYF.

The gene calls are TRBV4-3 and TRBJ2-1, with 9 bases lining up with TRBD1. The CDR3 is 14 residues long. J lost 8 bases, V lost 3 bases, and 5 bases had no gene match. Per germline, CDR1 LGHNA and CDR2 YSLEER. The CDR3 sequence is CASSHGTGYHEQFF. The DNA of the CDR3 is TGCGCCAGCAGCCACGGGACAGGGTACCATGAGCAGTTCTTC.

The chain links TRBV5-6 to TRBJ1-1, with 8 bases aligning to TRBD1. Germline V lookup: CDR1 SGHDT, CDR2 YYEEEE. Trimming cost V 3 bases and J 3 bases; bases outside gene matches: 7. The CDR3 is made up of 15 amino acids. CDR3 nucleotides: TGTGCCAGCAGCTCCTTCGGACAGGGCCACACTGAAGCTTTCTTT. It is translated as CASSSFGQGHTEAFF.

This chain joins TRBV19 and TRBJ2-3; 9 positions match TRBD2. Germline V gene data show CDR1 as LNHDA and CDR2 as SQIVND (reference sequence). CDR3 length equals 16 residues. The trim removed 5 bases at V and 5 bases at J, leaving 11 bases unmatched. The CDR3 spells CASSSLAGIPRDTQYF. The CDR3 coding sequence is TGTGCCAGTAGTTCCCTAGCGGGGATACCCCGAGATACGCAGTATTTT.

The J gene is TRBJ1-5, the V gene TRBV6-1; D not certain. Germline V gene data show CDR1 as MNHNS and CDR2 as SASEGT. The CDR3 covers 11 residues. The V end lost 11 bases, the J end lost 1 base, and 6 bases lay between the germline ends. CDR3 sequence (DNA): TGTGCCTCCAGAAGCAATCAGCCCCAGCATTTT. Protein product: CASRSNQPQHF.

The J gene is TRBJ1-2, the V gene TRBV30, with TRBD1 as a possible D gene (6 bases). This CDR3 region has 12 residues. Germline CDR1 reads GTSNPN; CDR2 reads SVGIG (reference sequence). V was shortened by 4 bases and J by 7 bases, with 13 bases between the two germline ends. CDR3 DNA: TGTGCCTGGACCCTACAGGGTACTGGCTACACCTTC. This codes for CAWTLQGTGYTF.

The genes are TRBV28 and TRBJ1-4, with a weak D call TRBD1 (5 bases). This CDR3 spans 13 amino acids. V lost 6 bases, J lost 8 bases, and 13 bases lay in between. The germline V gene has CDR1 MDHEN and CDR2 SYDVKM. In DNA form, the CDR3 reads TGTGCCAGCAGCCTAGGGACTGGGGAAAAACTGTTTTTT. It yields the protein CASSLGTGEKLFF.

The rearrangement links TRBV28 to TRBJ1-2, with 8 nucleotides matching TRBD1. Trimming took 7 bases from V and 4 from J; bases not matched to a gene: 20. The CDR3 contains 18 residues. CDR1 and CDR2 from the germline V gene are MDHEN and SYDVKM. The CDR3 loop is CASTKMASLVRGPYGYTF. In nucleotides, the CDR3 is TGTGCCAGCACCAAGATGGCCTCTCTGGTCAGGGGGCCCTATGGCTACACCTTC.

This clone has only one observation. The CDR3 spells CASSLDWAAYGYTF. CDR3 in DNA: TGTGCCAGCAGCTTAGATTGGGCAGCCTATGGCTACACCTTC. V is TRBV11-2 and J is TRBJ1-2, with D hard to call. This CDR3 contains 14 residues. V lost 0 bases and J 4 bases, leaving 9 bases between the germline ends. In germline, CDR1 is SGHAT, CDR2 FQNNGV.

This clone was seen a few times. This rearrangement joins TRBV29-1 to TRBJ1-1; TRBD1 aligns across 10 bases. The V gene end was trimmed by 6 bases and the J gene end by 6 bases; junction bases not matched to a gene: 7. The CDR3 has 13 amino acids. Germline lookup yields CDR1 SQVTM and CDR2 ANQGSEA. The CDR3 region is CSVQSGTGAEAFF. The CDR3 nucleotides read TGCAGCGTCCAATCCGGGACAGGGGCTGAAGCTTTCTTT. Looking up the rest from reference TRBV29-1 and TRBJ1-1 gives the full variable domain: SAVISQKPSRDICQRGTSLTIQCQVDSQVTMMFWYRQQPGQSLTLIATANQGSEATYESGFVIDKFPISRPNLTFSTLTVSNMSPEDSSIYLCSVQSGTGAEAFFGQGTRLTVV.

J is TRBJ2-1 and V is TRBV15; the D gene is possibly TRBD2 (5 bases). V dropped 5 bases and J dropped 13 bases, with 21 bases sitting between them. From germline, CDR1 is LNHNV and CDR2 YYDKDF (reference sequence). There are 14 residues in the CDR3. CDR3: CATSQKMGSPKQFF. CDR3 coding DNA: TGTGCCACCAGCCAAAAGATGGGGAGCCCTAAACAGTTCTTC.

The rearrangement joins TRBV7-2 to TRBJ2-1, with TRBD1 matching over 8 bases. V was pared by 5 bases and J by 4 bases, with 10 bases of the junction left unmatched. The CDR3 sequence is 16 residues long. CDR1 and CDR2 from the germline V gene are SGHTA and FQGNSA. This CDR3 reads CASSTTGTGRYNEQFF. Written as DNA, the CDR3 is TGTGCCAGCAGCACTACCGGGACAGGCAGATACAATGAGCAGTTCTTC.

CDR3 region: CAISESQGQPQHF. The CDR3 region has the DNA TGTGCCATCAGTGAGTCGCAGGGGCAGCCCCAGCATTTT. The chain has TRBV10-3 and TRBJ1-5; maybe TRBD1 (6 bases). The CDR3 contains 13 residues. Germline CDR1 reads ENHRY; CDR2 reads SYGVKD. V was clipped by 0 bases and J by 7 bases, with 7 bases between them.

V and J are TRBV7-9 and TRBJ2-7; 10 bases are shared with TRBD2. The CDR3 loop spans 16 amino acids. Germline CDR1 SEHNR, CDR2 FQNEAQ (reference sequence). J gave up 5 bases and V 1 base, and 8 bases lay outside the gene matches. DNA of the CDR3: TGTGCCAGCAGCTTAGTAATGGCTAGCGGGAGCCACGAGCAGTACTTC. Translation gives CASSLVMASGSHEQYF.

There are a few counts of this clone. The gene calls are TRBV4-3 and TRBJ1-1; D unclear. V shed 4 bases and J shed 1 base, with 13 bases lying between them. Germline CDR1 reads LGHNA; CDR2 reads YSLEER. This CDR3 is built from 15 residues. CDR3 DNA sequence: TGCGCCAGCAGCCCCGGAGTCGGCGGGAACACTGAAGCTTTCTTT. This gives the protein CASSPGVGGNTEAFF.